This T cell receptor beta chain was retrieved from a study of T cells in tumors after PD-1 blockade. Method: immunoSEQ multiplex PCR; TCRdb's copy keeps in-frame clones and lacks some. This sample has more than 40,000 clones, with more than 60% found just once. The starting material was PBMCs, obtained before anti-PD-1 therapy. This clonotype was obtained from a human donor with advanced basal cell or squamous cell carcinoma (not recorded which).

The CDR3 here is CASWGTSGRGGYEQYF. CDR3 coding DNA: TGTGCCAGCTGGGGGACTAGCGGGAGAGGTGGCTACGAGCAGTACTTC. This chain joins TRBV27 and TRBJ2-7; 14 nucleotides agree with TRBD2. Looked up from germline, CDR1 is MNHEY and CDR2 is SMNVEV (reference sequence). J was trimmed by 3 bases and V by 8 bases; bases with no gene match: 9. The CDR3 has 16 amino acids.